One and the same sample provided the 10 T cell receptor beta chains below, sequenced in a study of PD-1 blockade in classical Hodgkin lymphoma. The assay was immunoSEQ multiplex PCR, and TCRdb's table has in-frame clones only and misses some. The sample includes about 47,000 clones, approximately 80% of them seen just once. Time point: cycle 4 day 1 (C4D1), after 6 weeks of nivolumab. Autologous stem cell transplantation was followed by relapse in every patient, and brentuximab vedotin exposure varied. The sequenced sample was peripheral blood mononuclear cells (PBMCs), obtained before the fourth cycle of nivolumab. The source of these receptors is a human donor with classical Hodgkin lymphoma.

This CDR3 reads CATSRVRTSVTDTQYF. CDR3 nucleotide sequence: TGTGCCACCAGCAGGGTTCGGACTAGCGTCACAGATACGCAGTATTTT. The chain links TRBV15 to TRBJ2-3, with 9 bases identical to TRBD2. The V gene end was trimmed by 3 bases and the J gene end by 2 bases; junction bases not matched to a gene: 6. Germline loops: CDR1 LNHNV, CDR2 YYDKDF (reference sequence). The CDR3 contains 16 residues.

V is TRBV5-6 and J is TRBJ2-7, with TRBD1 matching over 9 bases. The CDR3 runs to 15 residues. Germline assignment: CDR1 SGHDT and CDR2 YYEEEE. The V and J ends lost 0 bases and 2 bases, in that order; junction bases with no gene match: 3. CDR3 protein: CASSLARDRAYEQYF. The CDR3 region has the DNA TGTGCCAGCAGCTTGGCCCGGGACAGGGCCTACGAGCAGTACTTC.

The table lists this clone with a count of one. The genes are TRBV4-1 and TRBJ1-3; D is undetermined. The germline gives CDR1 MGHRA, CDR2 YSYEKL. The CDR3 is 17 amino acids. The germline V and J ends were trimmed by 1 base and 0 bases, with 13 bases remaining between them. This chain's CDR3 is CASSQAAVRSSGNTIYF. The CDR3, as DNA: TGCGCCAGCAGCCAAGCAGCCGTGCGGAGCTCTGGAAACACCATATATTTT.

The chain links TRBV11-2 to TRBJ1-1; 7 nucleotides match TRBD1. V shed 3 bases, J shed 5 bases, and the junction held 9 bases outside the gene matches. Germline V gene sequence: CDR1 SGHAT, CDR2 FQNNGV. This CDR3 has 15 amino acids. CDR3 bases: TGTGCCAGCAGCTTCGCAGGGGGGATAAAAACTGAAGCTTTCTTT. Residues: CASSFAGGIKTEAFF.

The chain joins TRBV27 to TRBJ1-1; weak D call: TRBD1 (5 bases). Germline CDR1 is MNHEY and CDR2 is SMNVEV (reference sequence). Trimming cost V 3 bases and J 3 bases, with 14 bases left between them. The CDR3 has 15 amino acids. CDR3 DNA: TGTGCCAGCAGTTTTCAGACGGGGGGTTACACTGAAGCTTTCTTT. The encoded protein is CASSFQTGGYTEAFF.

This clone was seen once. The rearrangement joins TRBV11-2 to TRBJ1-1; 8 bases match TRBD1. Germline values: CDR1 SGHAT, CDR2 FQNNGV. J was trimmed by 0 bases and V by 5 bases; bases with no gene match: 8. The CDR3 covers 16 residues. As DNA, the CDR3 is TGTGCCAGCAGCGACGGACAGGGTGACATGAACACTGAAGCTTTCTTT. Translating gives CASSDGQGDMNTEAFF.

J is TRBJ2-2 and V is TRBV27; D is undetermined. The CDR3 runs to 13 residues. The V gene's germline CDR1 is MNHEY and CDR2 SMNVEV (reference sequence). V lost 6 bases and J lost 8, with 13 bases in between. The CDR3 bases are TGTGCCAGCAGATCATACAACCCTGGGGAGCTGTTTTTT. Translated, it gives CASRSYNPGELFF.

This chain uses TRBV7-9 with TRBJ1-1, with TRBD1 as a possible D gene (5 bases). V dropped 7 bases and J dropped 3 bases, with 12 bases sitting between them. The CDR3 totals 13 residues. Germline V lookup: CDR1 SEHNR, CDR2 FQNEAQ (reference sequence). CDR3 sequence reads: CASKKQVHTEAFF. In DNA, the CDR3 is TGTGCCAGCAAAAAACAGGTTCACACTGAAGCTTTCTTT.

In this sample, this clone turned up a few times. The chain combines TRBV7-6 with TRBJ2-1; 7 nucleotides align to TRBD2. The germline V gene has CDR1 SGHVS and CDR2 FNYEAQ. V lost 5 bases, J lost 6 bases, and 7 bases stayed unmatched. The CDR3 runs to 14 residues. The CDR3 sequence: CASSLGTTINEQFF. CDR3 bases: TGTGCCAGCAGCCTCGGGACTACTATCAATGAGCAGTTCTTC.

This chain joins TRBV9 and TRBJ2-7; 15 bases are shared with TRBD2. The CDR3 consists of 16 residues. After removal of 0 bases from V and 6 bases from J, the junction contained 4 bases not matched to a gene. CDR1 SGDLS and CDR2 YYNGEE come from the germline V gene. CDR3 DNA: TGTGCCAGCAGCGTAGCAGGGACTAGCGGGAGGACCGAGCAGTACTTC. Amino acids: CASSVAGTSGRTEQYF. Looking up the rest from reference TRBV9 and TRBJ2-7 gives the full variable domain: DSGVTQTPKHLITATGQRVTLRCSPRSGDLSVYWYQQSLDQGLQFLIQYYNGEERAKGNILERFSAQQFPDLHSELNLSSLELGDSALYFCASSVAGTSGRTEQYFGPGTRLTVT.